Shown below are 10 T cell receptor beta chains from a single sample sequenced in a study of T cells in Graves' hyperthyroidism and ophthalmopathy. What was amplified from RNA transcripts were TCR beta CDR3 regions. An initial round of RT-PCR targeting the TCR CDR3 relied on the HTBI primer set. MiXCR, run by TCRdb on the multiplex PCR reads, gives a single entry per CDR3 protein. The repertoire holds about 560,000 distinct CDR3 sequences, with approximately 14% as singletons. Sequenced material: blood. All receptors come from a woman between 35 and 50 years old with Graves' hyperthyroidism.

This clonotype was seen at least ten times. This chain uses TRBV5-1 with TRBJ2-1; D gene ambiguous. Germline CDR1 SGHRS, CDR2 YFSETQ. Trimming removed 2 bases at V and 0 bases at J, with 6 bases between. The CDR3 has 14 amino acids. CDR3 sequence reads: CASSFASSYNEQFF. The DNA for the CDR3 is TGCGCCAGCAGCTTTGCCAGCTCCTACAATGAGCAGTTCTTC.

With respect to this clonotype: A read error may produce the germline difference seen at one junction end. The rearrangement links TRBV3-1 to TRBJ1-1; D may be TRBD1 (6 bases). The CDR3 loop spans 12 amino acids. Germline V gene data show CDR1 as LGHDT and CDR2 as YNNKEL (reference sequence). CDR3 loop: CASTQQGMSAFF. The DNA of the CDR3 is TGTGCCAGCACCCAACAGGGAATGTCGGCTTTCTTT.

Written as DNA, the CDR3 is TGCAGCGTGCTAGGACAGGTGGTGAATGAGCAGTACTTC. Its translation is CSVLGQVVNEQYF. The chain couples TRBV29-1 to TRBJ2-7; 7 bases align to TRBD1. Germline V gives CDR1 SQVTM, CDR2 ANQGSEA. V lost 6 bases and J lost 7; bases outside the gene matches: 12. CDR3 length equals 13 residues.

This clonotype was detected many times. Here the CDR3 DNA reads TGTGCCAGCTCGGGCGGGACAGCCATCGAGACCCAGTACTTC. It codes for CASSGGTAIETQYF. The chain has TRBV18 and TRBJ2-5; a possible D gene is TRBD1 (7 bases). Germline assignment: CDR1 KGHSH and CDR2 LQKENI. V lost 6 bases, J lost 5 bases, and 16 bases lay in between. The CDR3 contains 14 residues.

This clonotype was seen a handful of times. The genes are TRBV10-3 and TRBJ2-7; unclear D gene. The CDR3 covers 12 residues. V lost 6 bases to trimming and J lost 4 bases, with 10 bases between them. Germline CDR1 and CDR2: ENHRY and SYGVKD. CDR3 DNA: TGTGCCATCAGGGACGATTCTTACGAGCAGTACTTC. Protein product: CAIRDDSYEQYF.

This clonotype was seen more than once but under ten times. The V call is TRBV12-5, the J call TRBJ2-2; D is unresolved. CDR3 length equals 13 residues. Germline CDR1 reads LGHNT; CDR2 reads FRNRAP. V was cut by 7 bases and J by 10 bases, with 16 bases left in between. For the CDR3, the DNA is TGTGCTAGTGCCCTTGGGCCCTTGGCGGAGCTGTTTTTT. Translation: CASALGPLAELFF. The full variable domain, in which reference TRBV12-5 and TRBJ2-2 provide the parts outside the CDR3, is DARVTQTPRHKVTEMGQEVTMRCQPILGHNTVFWYRQTMMQGLELLAYFRNRAPLDDSGMPKDRFSAEMPDATLATLKIQPSEPRDSAVYFCASALGPLAELFFGEGSRLTVL.

This clonotype was seen more than once but under ten times. Compared with germline, one end of the junction differs, possibly owing to a read error. V usage is TRBV30 and J usage is TRBJ2-7; 12 nucleotides line up with TRBD1. From germline, CDR1 is GTSNPN and CDR2 SVGIG (reference sequence). The CDR3 sequence is 15 residues long. In DNA, the CDR3 is TGTGCCTGGGGGAGCGGGGGACAGGGGGCCTACAAGCAGTACTTC. Its translation: CAWGSGGQGAYKQYF.

This chain links TRBV25-1 with TRBJ1-2; 8 nucleotides line up with TRBD1. The CDR3 length is 12 residues. V trimming: 5 bases; J trimming: 13 bases; junction bases outside the gene matches: 9. Germline V gene sequence: CDR1 MGHDK, CDR2 SYGVNS. The CDR3 DNA sequence: TGTGCCAGCAGTACGACTCGGGACAGGTTCACCTTC. It encodes CASSTTRDRFTF.

This clonotype has a count of ten or more. V is TRBV28 and J is TRBJ2-7; D remains unclear. V lost 5 bases, J lost 4 bases, and 9 bases lay in between. CDR1 and CDR2 from the germline V gene are MDHEN and SYDVKM. The CDR3 has 12 residues. The CDR3 DNA is TGTGCCAGCAGTAACGCCGCGTACGAGCAGTACTTC. Its translation is CASSNAAYEQYF.

This clonotype has at least ten counts. The CDR3: CASSIGARLMNTEAFF. As DNA, the CDR3 is TGTGCCAGCAGTATAGGAGCTCGGCTCATGAACACTGAAGCTTTCTTT. The chain couples TRBV27 to TRBJ1-1; D remains ambiguous. From germline, CDR1 is MNHEY and CDR2 SMNVEV (reference sequence). The CDR3 loop spans 16 amino acids. With 5 bases removed from V and 0 bases from J, the gap between germline ends came to 16 bases.